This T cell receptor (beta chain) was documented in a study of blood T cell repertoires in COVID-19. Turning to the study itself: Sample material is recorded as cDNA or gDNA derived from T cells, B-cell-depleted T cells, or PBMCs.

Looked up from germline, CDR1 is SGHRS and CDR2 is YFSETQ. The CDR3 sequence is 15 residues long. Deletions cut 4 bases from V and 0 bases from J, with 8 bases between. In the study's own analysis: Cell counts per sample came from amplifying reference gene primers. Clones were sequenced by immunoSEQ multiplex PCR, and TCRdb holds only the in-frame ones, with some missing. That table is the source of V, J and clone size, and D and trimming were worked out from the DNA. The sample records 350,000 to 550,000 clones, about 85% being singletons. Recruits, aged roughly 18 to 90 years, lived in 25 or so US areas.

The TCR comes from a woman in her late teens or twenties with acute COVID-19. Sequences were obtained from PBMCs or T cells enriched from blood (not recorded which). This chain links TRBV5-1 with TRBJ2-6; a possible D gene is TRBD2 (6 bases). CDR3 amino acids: CASSKDYSGANVLTF. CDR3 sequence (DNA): TGCGCCAGCAGCAAGGACTACTCTGGGGCCAACGTCCTGACTTTC.